This T cell receptor (beta chain) was captured by sequencing in a study of cytomegalovirus exposure and HLA in healthy donors. The PCR employed 60 Vbeta primers together with 13 Jbeta primers. Sequencing used immunoSEQ multiplex PCR; TCRdb keeps in-frame clones, though not all of them. The sample consists of 150,000 to 200,000 clones, 79% of them appearing once. CDR1 SGHTA and CDR2 FQGNSA come from the germline V gene. Trimming pared 4 bases from V and 2 bases from J, leaving 18 bases between. The CDR3 sequence is 16 residues long. The sample consisted of PBMCs. The V call is TRBV7-2, the J call TRBJ2-7; D is perhaps TRBD1 (5 bases). This TCR came from a woman in her twenties or thirties in good health and CMV-seropositive. CDR3 residues: CASSSELWTQPYEQYF. For the CDR3, the DNA is TGTGCCAGCAGCTCCGAACTATGGACACAACCCTACGAGCAGTACTTC.